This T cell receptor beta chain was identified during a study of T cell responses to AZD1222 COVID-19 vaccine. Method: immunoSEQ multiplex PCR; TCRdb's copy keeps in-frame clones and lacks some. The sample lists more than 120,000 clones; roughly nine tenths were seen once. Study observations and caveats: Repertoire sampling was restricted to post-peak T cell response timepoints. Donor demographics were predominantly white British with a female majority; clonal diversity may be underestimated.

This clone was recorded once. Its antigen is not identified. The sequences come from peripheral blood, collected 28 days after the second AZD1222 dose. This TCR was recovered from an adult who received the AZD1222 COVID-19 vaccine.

Here the CDR3 reads CASSYSGRTGVITGELFF. In DNA form, the CDR3 reads TGTGCCAGCAGTTACTCGGGCCGCACAGGGGTAATCACCGGGGAGCTGTTTTTT. The chain recombines TRBV6-2 or TRBV6-3 with TRBJ2-2; 7 bases line up with TRBD1. The CDR3 totals 18 residues. Germline V CDR1 and CDR2: MNHEY, SVGEGT. V dropped 0 bases and J dropped 4; count of bases not matched to a gene: 11.